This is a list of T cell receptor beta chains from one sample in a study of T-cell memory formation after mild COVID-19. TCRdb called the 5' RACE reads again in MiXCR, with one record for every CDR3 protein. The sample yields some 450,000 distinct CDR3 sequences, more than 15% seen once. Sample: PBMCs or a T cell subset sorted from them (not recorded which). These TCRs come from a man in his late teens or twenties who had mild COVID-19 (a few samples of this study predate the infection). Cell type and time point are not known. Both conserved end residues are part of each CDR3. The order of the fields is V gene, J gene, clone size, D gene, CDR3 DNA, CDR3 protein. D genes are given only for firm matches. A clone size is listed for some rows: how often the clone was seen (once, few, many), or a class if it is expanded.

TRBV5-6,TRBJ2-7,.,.,TGTGCCAGCAGCTTGGAAGGGGGGCGTTACGAGCAGTACTTC,CASSLEGGRYEQYF
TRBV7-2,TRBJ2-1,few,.,TGTGCCAGCAGCCACCTCCAGGGCTACAATGAGCAGTTCTTC,CASSHLQGYNEQFF
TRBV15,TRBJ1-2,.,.,TGTGCCACCAGGAAGGCGGGGGAAGCTAACTATGGCTACACCTTC,CATRKAGEANYGYTF
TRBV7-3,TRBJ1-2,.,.,TGTGCCAGCAGCTACGACGGAGACTATGGCTACACCTTC,CASSYDGDYGYTF
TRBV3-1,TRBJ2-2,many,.,TGTGCCAGCACCCCCAGTAAAACAGCCGACACCGGGGAGCTGTTTTTT,CASTPSKTADTGELFF
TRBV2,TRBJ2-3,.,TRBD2,TGTGCCAGCAGGATAGCGGGGGGGCCTCCTACGCAGTATTTT,CASRIAGGPPTQYF
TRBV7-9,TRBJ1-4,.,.,TGTGCCAGCAGCTTACAGGGGTTGGCTGAAAAACTGTTTTTT,CASSLQGLAEKLFF
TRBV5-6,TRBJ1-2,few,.,TGTGCCAGCAGCTTGGGAACAGCTAGCAACTATGGCTACACCTTC,CASSLGTASNYGYTF
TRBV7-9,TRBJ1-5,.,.,TGTGCCAGCAGCTTAGGATCGGGAGACATTAGCAATCAGCCCCAGCATTTT,CASSLGSGDISNQPQHF
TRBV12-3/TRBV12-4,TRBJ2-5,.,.,TGTGCCAGCAGTTTCGAAGCCCCAGAGACCCAGTACTTC,CASSFEAPETQYF
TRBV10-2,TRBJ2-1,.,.,TGCGCCAGCAGCGCCGGGACTTACTACAATGAGCAGTTCTTC,CASSAGTYYNEQFF
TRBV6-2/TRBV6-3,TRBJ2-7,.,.,TGTGCCAGCAGTTACATCGCCAAACATTACGAGCAGTACTTC,CASSYIAKHYEQYF
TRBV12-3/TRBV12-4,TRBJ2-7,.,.,TGTGCCAGCAGTAAGGGGGGGAGCTCCTACGAGCAGTACTTC,CASSKGGSSYEQYF
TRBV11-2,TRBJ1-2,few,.,TGTGCCAGCAGGCCCGTGGGAAGCTATGGCTACACCTTC,CASRPVGSYGYTF
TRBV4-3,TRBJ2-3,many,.,TGCGCCAGCAGCCCCCGGATGGGAGATACGCAGTATTTT,CASSPRMGDTQYF
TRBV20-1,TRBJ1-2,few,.,TGCAGTGCTAGAGATCACCGGGGGGCGGTCGTCTATGGCTACACCTTC,CSARDHRGAVVYGYTF
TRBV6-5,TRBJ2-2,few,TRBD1,TGTGCCAGCAGCTTCCGGGACAGGGGGCGCGGGGAGCTGTTTTTT,CASSFRDRGRGELFF
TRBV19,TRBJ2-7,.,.,TGTGCCAGTAGTCACGGACCCTCCGAGCAGTACTTC,CASSHGPSEQYF
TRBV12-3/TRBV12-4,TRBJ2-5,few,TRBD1,TGTGCCAGCAGTTTAGGACCGGGACAGGGCATAGAGACCCAGTACTTC,CASSLGPGQGIETQYF
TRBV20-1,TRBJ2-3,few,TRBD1,TGCAGTGCAGGGACAGCTAGCACAGATACGCAGTATTTT,CSAGTASTDTQYF
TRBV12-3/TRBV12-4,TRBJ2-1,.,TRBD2,TGTGCCAGCAGTTTAGCGCGGGAGGAGAATGAGCAGTTCTTC,CASSLAREENEQFF
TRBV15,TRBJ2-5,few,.,TGTGCCACCAGCAGAGGAGAGACCCAGTACTTC,CATSRGETQYF
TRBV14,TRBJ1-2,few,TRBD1,TGTGCCAGCAGCCTACTGGGACAGGGCCATGGCTACACCTTC,CASSLLGQGHGYTF
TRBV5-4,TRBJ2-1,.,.,TGTGCCAGCAGCTTGGAGGGGGATCTTGCCTACAATGAGCAGTTCTTC,CASSLEGDLAYNEQFF
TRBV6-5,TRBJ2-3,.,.,TGTGCCAGCAACGGACAGCCTCAGGATACGCAGTATTTT,CASNGQPQDTQYF
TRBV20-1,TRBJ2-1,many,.,TGCAGTGCTAGACAATACAATGAGCAGTTCTTC,CSARQYNEQFF
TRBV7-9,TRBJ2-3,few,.,TGTGCCAGCAGCTTTGAGGCAGATACGCAGTATTTT,CASSFEADTQYF
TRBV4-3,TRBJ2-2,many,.,TGCGCCAGCAGCCAGCGAAGGGTGACCGGGGAGCTGTTTTTT,CASSQRRVTGELFF
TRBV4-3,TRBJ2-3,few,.,TGCGCCAGCAGCCAAGGCGTTGGCTTTTCCACAGATACGCAGTATTTT,CASSQGVGFSTDTQYF
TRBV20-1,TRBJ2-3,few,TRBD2,TGCAGTGCTAGTTTGCTAGCGGGGGGCCCCGTCACAGATACGCAGTATTTT,CSASLLAGGPVTDTQYF
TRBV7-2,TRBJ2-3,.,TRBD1,TGTGCCAGCAGCTTAGGGACAGGGCTCCCAGATACGCAGTATTTT,CASSLGTGLPDTQYF
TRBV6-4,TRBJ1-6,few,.,TGTGCCAGCCAGAGGGACGAAACACCCCTCCACTTT,CASQRDETPLHF
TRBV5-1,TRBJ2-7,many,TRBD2,TGCGCCAGCAGCTCGACTAGCGGGGGACCCTACGAGCAGTACTTC,CASSSTSGGPYEQYF
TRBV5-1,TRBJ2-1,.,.,TGCGCCAGCAGCTTGGCTCCTACAGGTGACAATGAGCAGTTCTTC,CASSLAPTGDNEQFF
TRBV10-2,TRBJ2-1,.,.,TGCGCCAGCCTCCTGAGTAATGAGCAGTTCTTC,CASLLSNEQFF
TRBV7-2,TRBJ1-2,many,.,TGTGCCAGCAGCTTAGAGTCCGGGGTCCGTGGCTACACCTTC,CASSLESGVRGYTF
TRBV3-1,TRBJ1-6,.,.,TGTGCCAGCAGCGCCTCAGGGAGTAATTCACCCCTCCACTTT,CASSASGSNSPLHF
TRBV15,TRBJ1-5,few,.,TGTGCCACCACCCATGGCGGGGAGGGGATACAGCCCCAGCATTTT,CATTHGGEGIQPQHF
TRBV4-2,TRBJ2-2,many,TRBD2,TGTGCCAGCAGCCAAGACCAGCGGGGGGACACCGGGGAGCTGTTTTTT,CASSQDQRGDTGELFF
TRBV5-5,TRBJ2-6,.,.,TGTGCAAGCACTATGTTAGGGAGCTCTGGGGCCAACGTCCTGACTTTC,CASTMLGSSGANVLTF